This T cell receptor beta chain stems from a study of CD8+ T cells in alopecia areata. Study observations and caveats: Higher clonality than in normal scalp was seen in lesional scalp, especially alopecia totalis/universalis.

The sequencing template was cDNA reverse transcribed from extracted RNA. Profiling relied on immunoSEQ multiplex PCR, and the TCRdb table lists in-frame clones only, not all of them. The data hold about 270,000 clones, with over 45% observed a single time. As to treatment: oral pan-JAK inhibitor, 5-10 mg twice daily. Cell sorting on a FACSAria was used to separate CD4+ and CD8+ T cells from the PBMCs. Regarding this clone: Its matching antigen is unknown.

V dropped 4 bases and J dropped 6; count of bases not matched to a gene: 6. Germline-derived CDR1 and CDR2 are SGHRS and YFSETQ. CDR3 length: 14 amino acids. The material was CD4+ T cells sorted from blood, obtained between weeks 51 and 54, from a patient treated with tofacitinib. This receptor was taken from a human donor with alopecia areata. The rearrangement links TRBV5-1 to TRBJ1-3, with TRBD1 identical over 8 bases. This chain's CDR3 is CASSKGTGENTIYF. The CDR3 DNA reads TGCGCCAGCAGCAAGGGGACAGGAGAAAACACCATATATTTT.